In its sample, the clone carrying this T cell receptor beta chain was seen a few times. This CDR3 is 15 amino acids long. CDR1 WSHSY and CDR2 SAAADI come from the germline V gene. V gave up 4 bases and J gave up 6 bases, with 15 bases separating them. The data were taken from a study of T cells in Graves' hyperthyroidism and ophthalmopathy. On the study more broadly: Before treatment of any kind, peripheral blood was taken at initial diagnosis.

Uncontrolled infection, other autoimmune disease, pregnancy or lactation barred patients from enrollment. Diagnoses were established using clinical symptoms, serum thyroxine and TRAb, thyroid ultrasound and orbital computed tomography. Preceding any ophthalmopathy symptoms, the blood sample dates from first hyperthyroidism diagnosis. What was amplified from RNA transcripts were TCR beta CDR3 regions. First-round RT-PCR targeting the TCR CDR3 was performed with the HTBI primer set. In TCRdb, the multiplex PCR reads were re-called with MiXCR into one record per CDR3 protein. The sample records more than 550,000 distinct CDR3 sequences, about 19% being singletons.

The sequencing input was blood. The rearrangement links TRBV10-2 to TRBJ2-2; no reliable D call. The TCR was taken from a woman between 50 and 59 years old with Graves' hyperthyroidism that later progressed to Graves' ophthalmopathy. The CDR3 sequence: CASSGLPAGPGELFF. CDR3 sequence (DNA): TGCGCCAGCAGTGGCCTACCTGCTGGACCCGGGGAGCTGTTTTTT.